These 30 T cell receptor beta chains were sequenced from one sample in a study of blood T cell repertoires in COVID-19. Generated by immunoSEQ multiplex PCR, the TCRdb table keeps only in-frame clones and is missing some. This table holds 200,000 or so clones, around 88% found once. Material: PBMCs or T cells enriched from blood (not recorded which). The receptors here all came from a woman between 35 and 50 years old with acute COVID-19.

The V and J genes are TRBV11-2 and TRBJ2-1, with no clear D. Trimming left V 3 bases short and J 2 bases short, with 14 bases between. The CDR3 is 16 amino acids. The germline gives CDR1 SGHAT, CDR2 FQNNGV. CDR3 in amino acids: CASSFAPLPPYNEQFF. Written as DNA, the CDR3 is TGTGCCAGCAGCTTCGCGCCGCTCCCCCCCTACAATGAGCAGTTCTTC.

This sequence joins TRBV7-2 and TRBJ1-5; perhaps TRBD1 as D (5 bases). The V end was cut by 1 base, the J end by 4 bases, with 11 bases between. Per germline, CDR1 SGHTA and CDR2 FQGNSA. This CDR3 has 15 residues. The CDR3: CASSLEGTGNQPQHF. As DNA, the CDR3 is TGTGCCAGCAGCTTAGAAGGGACTGGAAATCAGCCCCAGCATTTT.

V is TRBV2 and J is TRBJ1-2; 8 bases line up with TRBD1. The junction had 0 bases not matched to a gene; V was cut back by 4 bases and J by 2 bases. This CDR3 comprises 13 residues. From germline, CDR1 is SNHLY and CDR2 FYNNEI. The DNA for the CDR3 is TGTGCCAGCAGTGGACAGGGGAACTATGGCTACACCTTC. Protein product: CASSGQGNYGYTF.

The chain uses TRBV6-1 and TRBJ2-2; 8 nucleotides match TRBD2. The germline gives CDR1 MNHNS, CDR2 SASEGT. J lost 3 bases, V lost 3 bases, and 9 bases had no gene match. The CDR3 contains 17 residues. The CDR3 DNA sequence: TGTGCCAGCAGTGACTTTCCGGGGGGGCGTGACACCGGGGAGCTGTTTTTT. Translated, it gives CASSDFPGGRDTGELFF.

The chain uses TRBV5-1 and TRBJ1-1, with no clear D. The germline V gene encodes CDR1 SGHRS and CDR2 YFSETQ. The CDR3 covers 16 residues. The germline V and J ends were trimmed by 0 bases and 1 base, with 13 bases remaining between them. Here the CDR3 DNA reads TGCGCCAGCAGCTTGGGGAAGGAGCGGAGGAACACTGAAGCTTTCTTT. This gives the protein CASSLGKERRNTEAFF.

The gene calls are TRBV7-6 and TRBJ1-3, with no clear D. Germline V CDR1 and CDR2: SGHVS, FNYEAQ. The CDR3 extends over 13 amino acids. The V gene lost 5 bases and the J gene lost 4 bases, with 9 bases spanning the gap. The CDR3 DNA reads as TGTGCCAGCAGCCTAGATTCGGGAAACACCATATATTTT. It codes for CASSLDSGNTIYF.

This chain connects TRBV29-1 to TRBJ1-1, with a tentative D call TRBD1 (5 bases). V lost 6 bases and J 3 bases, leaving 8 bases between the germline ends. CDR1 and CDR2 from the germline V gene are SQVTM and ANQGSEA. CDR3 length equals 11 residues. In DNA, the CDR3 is TGCAGCGTGGCGGGGGACACTGAAGCTTTCTTT. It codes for CSVAGDTEAFF.

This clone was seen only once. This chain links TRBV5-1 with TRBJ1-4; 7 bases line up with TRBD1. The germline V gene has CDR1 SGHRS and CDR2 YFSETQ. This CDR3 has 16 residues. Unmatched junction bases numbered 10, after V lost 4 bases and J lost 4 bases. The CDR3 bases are TGCGCCAGCAGCCACGGACAGGTGGGATTTAATGAAAAACTGTTTTTT. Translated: CASSHGQVGFNEKLFF.

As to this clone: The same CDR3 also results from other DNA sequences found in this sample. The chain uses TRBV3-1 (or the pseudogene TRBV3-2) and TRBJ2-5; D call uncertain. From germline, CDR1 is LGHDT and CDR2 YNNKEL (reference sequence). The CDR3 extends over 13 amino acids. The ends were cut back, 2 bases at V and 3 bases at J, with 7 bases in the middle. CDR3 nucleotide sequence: TGTGCCAGCAGCCAAAACAGAGAAGAGACCCAGTACTTC. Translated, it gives CASSQNREETQYF.

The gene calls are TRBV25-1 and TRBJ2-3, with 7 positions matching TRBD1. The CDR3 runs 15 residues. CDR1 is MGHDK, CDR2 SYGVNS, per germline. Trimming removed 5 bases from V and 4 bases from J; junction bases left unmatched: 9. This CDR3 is CASSRAGGLSDTQYF. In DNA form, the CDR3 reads TGTGCCAGCAGTCGGGCAGGGGGATTATCAGATACGCAGTATTTT.

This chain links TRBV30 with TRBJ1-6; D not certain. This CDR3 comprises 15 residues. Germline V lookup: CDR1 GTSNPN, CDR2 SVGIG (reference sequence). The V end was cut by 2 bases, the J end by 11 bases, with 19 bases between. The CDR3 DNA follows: TGTGCCTGGAGTTCGGCAGGCCACTTATCGGCACCCCTCCACTTT. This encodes CAWSSAGHLSAPLHF.

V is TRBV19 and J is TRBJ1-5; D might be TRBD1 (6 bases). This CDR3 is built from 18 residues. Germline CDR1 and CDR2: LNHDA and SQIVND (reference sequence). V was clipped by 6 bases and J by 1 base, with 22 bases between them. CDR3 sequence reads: CASRRGIGGSISNQPQHF. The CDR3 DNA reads TGTGCCAGTAGAAGGGGGATTGGTGGTAGTATCAGCAATCAGCCCCAGCATTTT.

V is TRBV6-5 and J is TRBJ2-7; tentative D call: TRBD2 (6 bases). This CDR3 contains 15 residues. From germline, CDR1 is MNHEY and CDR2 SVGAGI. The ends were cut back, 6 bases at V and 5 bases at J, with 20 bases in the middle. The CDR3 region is CASSPAIAGTHEQYF. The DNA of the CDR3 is TGTGCCAGCAGCCCGGCCATCGCGGGGACCCACGAGCAGTACTTC.

The CDR3 DNA is TGCGCCAGCAGCCGACCAGGACAGGTTCCTGGCTACACCTTC. The encoded protein is CASSRPGQVPGYTF. V usage is TRBV4-1 and J usage is TRBJ1-2; 7 bases align to TRBD1. CDR3 size: 14 residues. The V gene end was trimmed by 4 bases and the J gene end by 7 bases; junction bases not matched to a gene: 9. Per germline, CDR1 MGHRA and CDR2 YSYEKL.

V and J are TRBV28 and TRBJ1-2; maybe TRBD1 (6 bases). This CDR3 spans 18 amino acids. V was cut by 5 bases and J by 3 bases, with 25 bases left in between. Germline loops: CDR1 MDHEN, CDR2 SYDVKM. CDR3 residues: CASSRPRGGSGNYYGYTF. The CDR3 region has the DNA TGTGCCAGCAGTCGCCCCAGGGGCGGTTCGGGGAATTACTATGGCTACACCTTC.

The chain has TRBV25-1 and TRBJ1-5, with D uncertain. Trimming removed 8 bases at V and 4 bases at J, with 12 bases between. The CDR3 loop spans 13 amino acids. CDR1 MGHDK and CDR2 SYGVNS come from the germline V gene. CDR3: CASRGRLNQPQHF. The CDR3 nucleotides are TGTGCCAGCCGGGGTCGCCTGAATCAGCCCCAGCATTTT.

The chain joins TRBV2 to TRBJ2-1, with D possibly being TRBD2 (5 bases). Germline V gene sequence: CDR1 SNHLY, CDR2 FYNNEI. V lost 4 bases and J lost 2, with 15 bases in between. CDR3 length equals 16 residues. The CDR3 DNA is TGTGCCAGCAGTGGCTACAGCGGATACGCCTACAATGAGCAGTTCTTC. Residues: CASSGYSGYAYNEQFF.

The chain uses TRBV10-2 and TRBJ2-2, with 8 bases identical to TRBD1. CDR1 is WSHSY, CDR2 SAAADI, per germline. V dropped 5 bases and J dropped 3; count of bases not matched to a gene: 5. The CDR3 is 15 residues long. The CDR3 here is CASSWTGWDTGELFF. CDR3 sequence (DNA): TGCGCCAGCAGTTGGACAGGGTGGGACACCGGGGAGCTGTTTTTT.

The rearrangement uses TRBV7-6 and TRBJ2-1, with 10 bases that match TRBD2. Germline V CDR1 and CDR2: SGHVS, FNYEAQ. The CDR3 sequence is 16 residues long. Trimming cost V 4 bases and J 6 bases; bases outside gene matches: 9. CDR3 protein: CASSYRIAGGGNEQFF. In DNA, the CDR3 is TGTGCCAGCAGCTACCGCATAGCGGGAGGTGGCAATGAGCAGTTCTTC.

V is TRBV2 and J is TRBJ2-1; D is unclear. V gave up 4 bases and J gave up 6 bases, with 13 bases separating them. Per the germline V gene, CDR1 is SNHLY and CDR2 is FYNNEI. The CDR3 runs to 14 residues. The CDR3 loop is CASSGLERFNEQFF. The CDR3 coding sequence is TGTGCCAGCAGTGGTCTAGAGAGGTTCAATGAGCAGTTCTTC.

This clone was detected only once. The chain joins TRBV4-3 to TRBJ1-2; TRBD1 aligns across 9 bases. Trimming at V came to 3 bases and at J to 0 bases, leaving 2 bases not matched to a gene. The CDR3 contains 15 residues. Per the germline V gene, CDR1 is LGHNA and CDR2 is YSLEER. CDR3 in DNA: TGCGCCAGCAGCCAGGGACAGGGACCTAACTATGGCTACACCTTC. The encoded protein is CASSQGQGPNYGYTF.

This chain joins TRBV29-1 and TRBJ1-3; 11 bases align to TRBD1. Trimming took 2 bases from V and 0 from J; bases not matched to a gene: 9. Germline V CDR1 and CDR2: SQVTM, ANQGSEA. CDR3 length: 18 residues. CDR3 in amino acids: CSVESGGQGALSGNTIYF. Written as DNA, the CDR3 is TGCAGCGTTGAATCGGGAGGACAGGGGGCTCTCTCTGGAAACACCATATATTTT.

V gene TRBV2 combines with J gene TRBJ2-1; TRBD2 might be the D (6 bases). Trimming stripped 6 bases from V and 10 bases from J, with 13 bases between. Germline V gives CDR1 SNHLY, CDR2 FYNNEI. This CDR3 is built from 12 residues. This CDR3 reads CASSGDRGEQFF. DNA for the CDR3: TGTGCCAGCAGCGGGGACCGGGGGGAGCAGTTCTTC.

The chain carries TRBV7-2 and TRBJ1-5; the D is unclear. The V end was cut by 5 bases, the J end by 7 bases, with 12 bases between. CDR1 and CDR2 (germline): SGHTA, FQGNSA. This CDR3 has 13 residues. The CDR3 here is CASSPPMNQPQHF. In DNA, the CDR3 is TGTGCCAGCAGCCCGCCTATGAACCAGCCCCAGCATTTT. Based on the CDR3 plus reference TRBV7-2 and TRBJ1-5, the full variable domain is GAGVSQSPSNKVTEKGKDVELRCDPISGHTALYWYRQSLGQGLEFLIYFQGNSAPDKSGLPSDRFSAERTGGSVSTLTIQRTQQEDSAVYLCASSPPMNQPQHFGDGTRLSIL.

As DNA, the CDR3 is TGTGCCAGCAGTTTACGGGGGGCGCCGTCCTATGGCTACACCTTC. It translates to CASSLRGAPSYGYTF. The chain recombines TRBV27 with TRBJ1-2; D might be TRBD1 (6 bases). The length of the CDR3 is 15 residues. Germline assignment: CDR1 MNHEY and CDR2 SMNVEV (reference sequence). Trimming shortened V by 2 bases and J by 4 bases, and 14 bases separated the two germline ends.

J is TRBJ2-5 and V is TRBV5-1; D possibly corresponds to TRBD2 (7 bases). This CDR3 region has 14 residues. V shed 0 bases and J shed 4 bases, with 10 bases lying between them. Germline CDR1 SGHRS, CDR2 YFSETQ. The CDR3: CASSLEGGRETQYF. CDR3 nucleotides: TGCGCCAGCAGCTTGGAGGGGGGGAGAGAGACCCAGTACTTC.

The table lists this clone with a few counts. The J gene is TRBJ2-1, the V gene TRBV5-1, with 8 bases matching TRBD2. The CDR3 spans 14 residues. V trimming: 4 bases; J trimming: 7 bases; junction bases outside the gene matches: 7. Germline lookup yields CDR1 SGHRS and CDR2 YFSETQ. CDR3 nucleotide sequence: TGCGCCAGCAGCCCCGGGACTAGTAGAAATGAGCAGTTCTTC. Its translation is CASSPGTSRNEQFF.

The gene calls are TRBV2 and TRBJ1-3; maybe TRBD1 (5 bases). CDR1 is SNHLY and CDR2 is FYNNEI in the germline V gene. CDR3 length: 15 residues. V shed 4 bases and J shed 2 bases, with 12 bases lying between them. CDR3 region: CASSVRQLAGNTIYF. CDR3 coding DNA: TGTGCCAGCAGTGTGAGACAGTTAGCTGGAAACACCATATATTTT.

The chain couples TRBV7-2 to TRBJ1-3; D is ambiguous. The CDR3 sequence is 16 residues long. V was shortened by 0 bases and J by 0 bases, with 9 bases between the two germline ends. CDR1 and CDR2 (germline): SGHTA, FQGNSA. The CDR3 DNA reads TGTGCCAGCAGCTTAGCTAGACAAACCTCTGGAAACACCATATATTTT. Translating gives CASSLARQTSGNTIYF.

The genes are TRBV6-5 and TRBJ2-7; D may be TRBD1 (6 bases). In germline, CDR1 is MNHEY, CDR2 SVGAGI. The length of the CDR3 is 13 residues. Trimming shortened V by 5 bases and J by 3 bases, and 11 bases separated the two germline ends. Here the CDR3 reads CASSHRENYEQYF. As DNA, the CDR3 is TGTGCCAGCAGTCACAGGGAGAACTACGAGCAGTACTTC.